Presented here are 7 T cell receptor beta chains from one specimen sequenced in a study of response to subunit inactivated influenza vaccine. Each CDR3 protein is one row after TCRdb ran MiXCR on the RT-PCR reads. The sample consists of approximately 700,000 distinct CDR3 sequences, about 15% of them appearing once. The source material was PBMCs from blood, sampled 11 to 12 days after vaccination. The receptors stem from a man in his fifties who received an inactivated influenza vaccine.

Only a few counts were recorded for this clonotype. The rearrangement joins TRBV28 to TRBJ1-5; 10 bases match TRBD1. The CDR3 sequence is 15 residues long. Germline V gives CDR1 MDHEN, CDR2 SYDVKM. V gave up 5 bases and J gave up 1 base; unmatched junction bases: 2. The CDR3 loop reads CASSADRGSNQPQHF. Here the CDR3 DNA reads TGTGCCAGCAGTGCGGACAGGGGGAGCAATCAGCCCCAGCATTTT.

This clonotype was found a few times. The genes are TRBV12-3 or TRBV12-4 and TRBJ1-4, with TRBD1 matching 9 bases. The CDR3 consists of 16 residues. After removal of 5 bases from V and 6 bases from J, the junction contained 10 bases not matched to a gene. The CDR3 region has the DNA TGTGCCAGCAGTCCGAAGCCGGGACAGGGCTATGAAAAACTGTTTTTT. Amino acid sequence: CASSPKPGQGYEKLFF.

A word on this clonotype: This sequence may be a read error, since a much larger clone differs from it by one base. The chain combines TRBV2 with TRBJ2-1; no clear D. The CDR3 sequence is 12 residues long. Germline lookup yields CDR1 SNHLY and CDR2 FYNNEI. The CDR3 here is CASSVAYNEQSF. CDR3 in DNA: TGTGCCAGCAGTGTAGCATACAATGAGCAGTCCTTC.

This clonotype showed up many times. This chain connects TRBV7-2 to TRBJ2-3; D gene unclear. CDR1 is SGHTA, CDR2 FQGNSA, per germline. V was shortened by 4 bases and J by 4 bases, with 6 bases between the two germline ends. The CDR3 is made up of 12 amino acids. The CDR3 nucleotides are TGTGCCAGCAGCTCGCCCCCAGATACGCAGTATTTT. This codes for CASSSPPDTQYF. The whole variable domain, remainder taken from reference TRBV7-2 and TRBJ2-3, is GAGVSQSPSNKVTEKGKDVELRCDPISGHTALYWYRQSLGQGLEFLIYFQGNSAPDKSGLPSDRFSAERTGGSVSTLTIQRTQQEDSAVYLCASSSPPDTQYFGPGTRLTVL.

V usage is TRBV7-3 and J usage is TRBJ2-1; D may be TRBD1 or TRBD2 (5 bases each). The V gene lost 0 bases and the J gene lost 0 bases, with 15 bases spanning the gap. Germline assignment: CDR1 SGHTA and CDR2 FQGTGA. This CDR3 spans 18 amino acids. For the CDR3, the DNA is TGTGCCAGCAGCTTAACCCCCGGGGCCTCCGGCTCCTACAATGAGCAGTTCTTC. Amino acids: CASSLTPGASGSYNEQFF. The complete variable domain, with remaining parts taken from reference TRBV7-3 and TRBJ2-1, reads GAGVSQTPSNKVTEKGKYVELRCDPISGHTALYWYRQSLGQGPEFLIYFQGTGAADDSGLPNDRFFAVRPEGSVSTLKIQRTERGDSAVYLCASSLTPGASGSYNEQFFGPGTRLTVL.

This clonotype was picked up one time. J is TRBJ2-7 and V is TRBV30; 8 bases map to TRBD1. Germline V gene lookup returns CDR1 GTSNPN and CDR2 SVGIG (reference sequence). V lost 1 base and J lost 4; bases outside the gene matches: 3. CDR3 length: 13 residues. The CDR3 reads CAWSGTGRYEQYF. Written as DNA, the CDR3 is TGTGCCTGGAGTGGGACAGGGAGGTACGAGCAGTACTTC.

The genes are TRBV18 and TRBJ2-7, with TRBD2 identical over 9 bases. The V and J ends lost 1 base and 6 bases, in that order; junction bases with no gene match: 7. The CDR3 is 15 residues long. Germline CDR1 and CDR2: KGHSH and LQKENI. As DNA, the CDR3 is TGTGCCAGCTCACCACTAGCGGGAGAAGTAGTCGAGCAGTACTTC. Its translation: CASSPLAGEVVEQYF.